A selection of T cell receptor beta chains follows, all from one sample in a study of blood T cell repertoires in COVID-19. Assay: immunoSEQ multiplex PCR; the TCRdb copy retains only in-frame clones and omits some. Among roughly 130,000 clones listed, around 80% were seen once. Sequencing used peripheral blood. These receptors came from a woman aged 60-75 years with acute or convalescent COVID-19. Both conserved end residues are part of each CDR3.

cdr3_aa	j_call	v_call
CASSPRGGWETQYF	TRBJ2-5	TRBV7-8
CASSIDPRQTVYGYTF	TRBJ1-2	TRBV19
CASSSHDTGERTF	TRBJ1-2	TRBV27
CASSETQGGSPLHF	TRBJ1-6	TRBV6-1
CASSPTGTGELFF	TRBJ2-2	TRBV18
CASTTGYYTEAFF	TRBJ1-1	TRBV19
CASSLRVGETDTQYF	TRBJ2-3	TRBV7-9
CASSLGRDREFF	TRBJ2-1	TRBV7-2
CSVGTGSRTEAFF	TRBJ1-1	TRBV29-1
CASSPTGVLGYTF	TRBJ1-2	TRBV5-8
CSVLTGGRPGANVLTF	TRBJ2-6	TRBV29-1
CASRTIEAFF	TRBJ1-1	TRBV27
CASRTGSSYNEQFF	TRBJ2-1	TRBV27
CASSRSYEQYF	TRBJ2-7	TRBV7-9
CASSLAGNTDTQYF	TRBJ2-3	TRBV3-1/TRBV3-2
CASSRGNTIYF	TRBJ1-3	TRBV11-2
CASSLGGAGGVANEQFF	TRBJ2-1	TRBV7-2
CASSRGQGHSPLHF	TRBJ1-6	TRBV4-1
CASSSPSGHNEQFF	TRBJ2-1	TRBV7-9
CASKDRGLTNEKLFF	TRBJ1-4	TRBV4-1
CASSQDPFYEQYF	TRBJ2-7	TRBV4-1
CASSLAGGIQYF	TRBJ2-4	TRBV12-3/TRBV12-4
CASRSPDGGEKLFF	TRBJ1-4	TRBV27
CASSPMGAGVSTEAFF	TRBJ1-1	TRBV7-9
CAWSETAYYNSPLHF	TRBJ1-6	TRBV30
CASNSLRDSGEKLFF	TRBJ1-4	TRBV5-6
CATSRRQGAALNEQFF	TRBJ2-1	TRBV24-1
CASTSGGGAGYF	TRBJ2-5	TRBV5-6
CASSIQGPDRLPNTEAFF	TRBJ1-1	TRBV19
CASSSPGQRSGNTIYF	TRBJ1-3	TRBV6-6
CASSPSLNTEAFF	TRBJ1-1	TRBV7-9
CATTRTGGYEQYF	TRBJ2-7	TRBV10-3
CASSWTGENSPLHF	TRBJ1-6	TRBV7-3
CASSIWESSEAFF	TRBJ1-1	TRBV9
CASSVGGNPGTGELFF	TRBJ2-2	TRBV9